The T cell receptor beta chain described here comes from a study of blood T cell repertoires in COVID-19. Study summary: Researchers got acute and convalescent COVID-19 samples from the United States, Italy and Spain. PBMCs, B-cell-depleted T cells, or T cells provided the cDNA or gDNA that made up the material.

The CDR3 covers 15 residues. Germline-derived CDR1 and CDR2 are KGHSH and LQKENI. V shed 5 bases, J shed 5 bases, and the junction held 6 bases outside the gene matches. Per the authors' pipeline: Reference gene primers were amplified, and this amplification served to estimate nucleated cell counts. Assay used: immunoSEQ multiplex PCR; TCRdb lists only in-frame clones, some missing. V and J calls and clone size are those listed in that table; D and trimming were worked out from the DNA. The sample records roughly 410,000 clones, roughly 86% being singletons. This clone was observed a single time. Seattle cases were enrolled at active infection and followed longitudinally.

The source is a woman in her sixties with COVID-19, enrolled during active disease. Sequencing input: peripheral blood. The chain recombines TRBV18 with TRBJ1-6, with TRBD1 identical over 7 bases. The CDR3 region has the DNA TGTGCCAGCTCAAGGGGGACAGCTCATAATTCACCCCTCCACTTT. Translated: CASSRGTAHNSPLHF.